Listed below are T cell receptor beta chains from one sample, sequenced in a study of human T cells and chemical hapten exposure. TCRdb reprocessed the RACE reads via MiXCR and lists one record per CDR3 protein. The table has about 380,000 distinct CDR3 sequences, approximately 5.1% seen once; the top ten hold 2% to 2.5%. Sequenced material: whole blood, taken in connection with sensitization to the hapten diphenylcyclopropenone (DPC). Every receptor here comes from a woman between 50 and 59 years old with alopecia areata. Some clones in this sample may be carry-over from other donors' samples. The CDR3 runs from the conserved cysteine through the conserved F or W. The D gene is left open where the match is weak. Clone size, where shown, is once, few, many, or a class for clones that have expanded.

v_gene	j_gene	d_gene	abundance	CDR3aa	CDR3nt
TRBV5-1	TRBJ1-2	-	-	CASAREGVTNYGYTF	TGCGCCAGCGCCCGTGAGGGTGTCACTAACTATGGCTACACCTTC
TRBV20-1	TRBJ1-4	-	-	CSAITSLSLSTNEKLFF	TGCAGTGCAATTACGTCCCTTTCACTCTCAACTAATGAAAAACTGTTTTTT
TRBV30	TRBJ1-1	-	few	CAWSRPNSGGTEAFF	TGTGCCTGGAGTAGACCAAATAGTGGGGGAACTGAAGCTTTCTTT
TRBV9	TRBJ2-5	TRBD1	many	CASSLGQGKETQYF	TGTGCCAGCAGCCTGGGACAGGGGAAAGAGACCCAGTACTTC
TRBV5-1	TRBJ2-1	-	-	CASSLVQGYYNEQFF	TGCGCCAGCAGCTTGGTACAGGGTTACTACAATGAGCAGTTCTTC
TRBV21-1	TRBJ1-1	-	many	CASRSPPGHTEAFF	TGTGCCAGCCGCTCCCCCCCGGGGCACACTGAAGCTTTCTTT
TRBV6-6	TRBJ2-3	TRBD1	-	CASSLQGQADTQYF	TGTGCCAGCAGTTTACAGGGGCAGGCAGATACGCAGTATTTT
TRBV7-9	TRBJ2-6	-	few	CASSHGDISGANVLTF	TGTGCCAGCAGCCACGGTGATATCTCTGGGGCCAACGTCCTGACTTTC
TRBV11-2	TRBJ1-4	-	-	CASSLGTRGTNEKLFF	TGTGCCAGCAGCTTAGGGACCAGGGGAACTAATGAAAAACTGTTTTTT
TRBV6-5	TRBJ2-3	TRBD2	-	CASSLSSGIRDTQYF	TGTGCCAGCAGTTTATCTAGCGGGATAAGGGATACGCAGTATTTT
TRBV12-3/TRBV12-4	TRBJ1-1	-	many	CASSFDSNTEAFF	TGTGCCAGCAGTTTCGACTCGAACACTGAAGCTTTCTTT
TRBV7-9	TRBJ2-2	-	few	CASSPVPKRTGELFF	TGTGCCAGCAGCCCCGTCCCAAAGCGCACCGGGGAGCTGTTTTTT
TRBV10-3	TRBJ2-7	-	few	CAISPGFNLRQSKGPYEQYF	TGTGCCATCAGTCCGGGATTCAACTTAAGACAGAGTAAGGGTCCGTACGAGCAGTACTTC
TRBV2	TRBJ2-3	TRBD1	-	CASSDGTGGTDTQYF	TGTGCCAGCAGTGATGGGACAGGGGGCACAGATACGCAGTATTTT
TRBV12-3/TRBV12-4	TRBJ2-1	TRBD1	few	CASSGTGDSYNEQFF	TGTGCCAGCAGCGGAACAGGGGACTCCTACAATGAGCAGTTCTTC
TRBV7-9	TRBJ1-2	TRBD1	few	CASSLGQGARTSGYTF	TGTGCCAGCAGCTTAGGACAGGGGGCGCGAACTTCTGGCTACACCTTC
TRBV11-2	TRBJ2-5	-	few	CASSLASGRVVETQYF	TGTGCCAGCAGCTTAGCCAGCGGGCGCGTGGTGGAGACCCAGTACTTC
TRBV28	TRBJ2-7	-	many	CASKRGGSYEQYF	TGTGCCAGCAAACGAGGGGGATCCTACGAGCAGTACTTC
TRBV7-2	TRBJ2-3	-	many	CASTSPFGLGTDTQYF	TGTGCCAGCACGTCGCCTTTCGGGCTGGGCACAGATACGCAGTATTTT
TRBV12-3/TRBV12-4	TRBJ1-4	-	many	CASSFGAPNEKLFF	TGTGCCAGCAGTTTTGGGGCACCTAATGAAAAACTGTTTTTT
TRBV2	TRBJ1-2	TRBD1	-	CASINPLGTGSGYTF	TGTGCCAGCATCAACCCCCTAGGGACAGGGAGTGGCTACACCTTC
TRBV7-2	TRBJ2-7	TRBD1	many	CASSQDLTGGRYEQYF	TGTGCCAGCAGCCAAGATCTGACAGGGGGAAGGTACGAGCAGTACTTC
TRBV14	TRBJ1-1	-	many	CASSHLQEQNTEAFF	TGTGCCAGCAGCCACCTACAGGAGCAGAACACTGAAGCTTTCTTT
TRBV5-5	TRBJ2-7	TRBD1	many	CASSLEQGAWEQYF	TGTGCCAGCAGCTTGGAGCAGGGGGCGTGGGAGCAGTACTTC
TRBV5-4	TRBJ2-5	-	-	CASSGGGEETQYF	TGTGCCAGCAGCGGAGGGGGAGAAGAGACCCAGTACTTC
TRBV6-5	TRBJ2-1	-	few	CASSFRDTSYNEQFF	TGTGCCAGCAGTTTCCGGGACACCTCCTACAATGAGCAGTTCTTC
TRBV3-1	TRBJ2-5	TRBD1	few	CASSQLDREETQYF	TGTGCCAGCAGCCAACTCGACAGGGAAGAGACCCAGTACTTC
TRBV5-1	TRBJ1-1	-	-	CASSTGDTEAFF	TGCGCCAGCAGCACCGGGGACACTGAAGCTTTCTTT
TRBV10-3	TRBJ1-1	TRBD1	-	CAIRSDRGNTEAFF	TGTGCCATCAGGAGTGACAGGGGGAACACTGAAGCTTTCTTT